Described below is a single T cell receptor beta chain sequence and its context. Antigen unknown. These data originate in a study of T cell repertoires and HLA-DP antigens. Study in general: Average DNA input: roughly 230 ng for CD137+CD4+ sorts, 950 to 1,500 ng pre-culture.

The data were produced by immunoSEQ multiplex PCR, yet TCRdb's version contains in-frame clones alone and is incomplete. The sample consists of 90,000 to 130,000 clones, 80% to 95% of them appearing once. The CDR3 loop spans 15 amino acids. Trimming took 3 bases from V and 1 from J; bases not matched to a gene: 5. CDR1 and CDR2 from the germline V gene are KGHSH and LQKENI. This clonotype was obtained from a woman aged 18-30 years in good health and CMV-seronegative. The rearrangement links TRBV18 to TRBJ2-5; 7 bases map to TRBD2. The specimen was CD4+ T cells from PBMCs. CDR3 region: CASSPLGGVQETQYF. In DNA, the CDR3 is TGTGCCAGCTCACCGTTGGGGGGGGTCCAAGAGACCCAGTACTTC.